Shown below are 23 T cell receptor beta chains from a single sample sequenced in a study of blood T cell repertoires in COVID-19. Sequencing was performed with immunoSEQ multiplex PCR; in TCRdb, only in-frame clones are kept and a portion is missing. The sample includes about 130,000 clones, about four fifths of them seen just once. Sequences were obtained from peripheral blood. The receptor set was obtained from a man aged 35 to 55 with active or convalescent COVID-19.

The CDR3 nucleotides read TGTGCCAGCAGTGAAATGACAGGCGGTGACTCCTACGAGCAGTACTTC. Amino acids: CASSEMTGGDSYEQYF. The genes are TRBV2 and TRBJ2-7; a weak D match, TRBD1 (6 bases). The V end was cut by 2 bases, the J end by 0 bases, with 14 bases between. Germline V CDR1 and CDR2: SNHLY, FYNNEI. The CDR3 contains 16 residues.

The genes are TRBV10-3 and TRBJ2-3; 10 nucleotides line up with TRBD2. The CDR3 totals 17 residues. With V trimmed by 10 bases and J by 6 bases, 19 bases remained unmatched. CDR1 and CDR2 (germline): ENHRY, SYGVKD. As DNA, the CDR3 is TGTGCCACGAGCAACCCCGGGACTAGCGAAACACCCGATACGCAGTATTTT. This codes for CATSNPGTSETPDTQYF.

The chain employs TRBV24-1 and TRBJ2-6, with a weak D call TRBD2 (5 bases). CDR1 and CDR2 (germline): KGHDR, SFDVKD. This CDR3 comprises 17 residues. The V end lost 2 bases, the J end lost 0 bases, and 10 bases lay between the germline ends. The CDR3 region is CATSDSPSISGANVLTF. Here the CDR3 DNA reads TGTGCCACCAGTGATTCACCTAGCATCTCTGGGGCCAACGTCCTGACTTTC.

This chain uses TRBV5-4 with TRBJ2-2; 7 bases are shared with TRBD1. The V gene end was trimmed by 4 bases and the J gene end by 6 bases; junction bases not matched to a gene: 6. The CDR3 has 14 amino acids. The V gene's germline CDR1 is SGHNT and CDR2 YYREEE (reference sequence). The CDR3 region has the DNA TGTGCCAGCAGCCTTATGACAGGGCCCGGGGAGCTGTTTTTT. Encoded protein: CASSLMTGPGELFF.

The V call is TRBV5-1, the J call TRBJ1-2; TRBD1 might be the D (5 bases). V lost 1 base to trimming and J lost 3 bases, with 10 bases between them. Germline assignment: CDR1 SGHRS and CDR2 YFSETQ. The CDR3 runs to 14 residues. The DNA for the CDR3 is TGCGCCAGCAGCTTGTCAGGAGGGGACTATGGCTACACCTTC. This encodes CASSLSGGDYGYTF.

The chain has TRBV6-5 and TRBJ2-3, with D perhaps matching TRBD2 (6 bases). The CDR3 sequence is 15 residues long. Deletions cut 7 bases from V and 0 bases from J, with 14 bases between. Germline V gene sequence: CDR1 MNHEY, CDR2 SVGAGI. CDR3 residues: CASTPGSSSTDTQYF. The CDR3 DNA follows: TGTGCCAGCACCCCCGGGAGTTCTAGCACAGATACGCAGTATTTT.

This clone came up a few times. J is TRBJ2-1 and V is TRBV27; 13 bases align to TRBD2. Germline V gives CDR1 MNHEY, CDR2 SMNVEV (reference sequence). This CDR3 contains 14 residues. The V segment lost 6 bases and the J segment 8 bases; nucleotides outside the gene matches: 4. The CDR3 DNA follows: TGTGCCAGCAGGAGGACTAGCGGGAGATATGAGCAGTTCTTC. Amino acids: CASRRTSGRYEQFF.

This clone has a single count. The genes are TRBV6-6 and TRBJ2-2; 7 bases fit TRBD1. The CDR3 sequence is 15 residues long. Germline loops: CDR1 MNHNY, CDR2 SVGAGI (reference sequence). V trimming: 3 bases; J trimming: 5 bases; junction bases outside the gene matches: 6. The CDR3: CASSYQGVGTGELFF. CDR3 in DNA: TGTGCCAGCAGTTATCAGGGGGTCGGTACCGGGGAGCTGTTTTTT.

This rearrangement joins TRBV5-4 to TRBJ1-1; no definite D call. The CDR3 has 14 amino acids. Germline-derived CDR1 and CDR2 are SGHNT and YYREEE (reference sequence). Between the trimmed V and J ends, which lost 4 bases and 3 bases, there was a span of 13 bases. The CDR3 region is CASSGLTTDTEAFF. In DNA form, the CDR3 reads TGTGCCAGCAGCGGACTGACTACGGACACTGAAGCTTTCTTT.

The rearrangement links TRBV24-1 to TRBJ2-7; 9 bases agree with TRBD1. The germline gives CDR1 KGHDR, CDR2 SFDVKD. With V trimmed by 3 bases and J by 7 bases, 9 bases remained unmatched. This CDR3 has 15 residues. CDR3 amino acids: CATSDPGQGKDEQYF. CDR3 nucleotide sequence: TGTGCCACCAGTGATCCGGGACAGGGAAAAGATGAGCAGTACTTC.

The genes are TRBV18 and TRBJ1-4, with D unclear. Germline CDR1 reads KGHSH; CDR2 reads LQKENI. The CDR3 loop spans 11 amino acids. This CDR3 is CAIRRDEKLFF. The CDR3 nucleotides read TGTGCTATCAGACGGGATGAAAAACTGTTTTTT.

The V and J genes are TRBV3-1 (or the pseudogene TRBV3-2) and TRBJ1-1; no clear D gene. Trimming took off 0 bases at V and 1 base at J, with 6 bases between the two ends. Germline CDR1 and CDR2: LGHDT and YNNKEL (reference sequence). This CDR3 region has 14 residues. The CDR3 bases are TGTGCCAGCAGCCAAGATTCGGGGAACACTGAAGCTTTCTTT. Residues: CASSQDSGNTEAFF.

CDR3 region: CATSRIGTGSYEQYF. The CDR3 DNA reads as TGTGCCACCAGCAGGATCGGGACAGGGTCCTACGAGCAGTACTTC. J is TRBJ2-7 and V is TRBV15; 9 bases agree with TRBD1. Germline trimming cut 3 bases from V and 1 base from J; bases unmatched to any gene: 4. This CDR3 is 15 amino acids long. In germline, CDR1 is LNHNV, CDR2 YYDKDF (reference sequence).

The chain employs TRBV6-6 and TRBJ2-2; D not resolved. Trimming took 8 bases from V and 1 from J, leaving 11 bases between them. The CDR3 length is 14 residues. Germline V gene sequence: CDR1 MNHNY, CDR2 SVGAGI (reference sequence). CDR3 nucleotide sequence: TGTGCCAGCCTACAGTTGGAGAACACCGGGGAGCTGTTTTTT. Amino acids: CASLQLENTGELFF.

In this sample, this clone turned up once. The chain has TRBV30 and TRBJ2-7; D is perhaps TRBD1 (6 bases). The germline V gene encodes CDR1 GTSNPN and CDR2 SVGIG (reference sequence). V lost 1 base to trimming and J lost 5 bases, with 15 bases between them. The CDR3 totals 14 residues. The CDR3 protein is CAWSGGQEWDEQYF. DNA for the CDR3: TGTGCCTGGAGTGGGGGGCAGGAATGGGACGAGCAGTACTTC.

The chain has TRBV28 and TRBJ1-4; tentatively, D is TRBD1 (5 bases). The CDR3 has 14 amino acids. Germline assignment: CDR1 MDHEN and CDR2 SYDVKM. Trimming stripped 5 bases from V and 6 bases from J, with 13 bases between. The CDR3 DNA sequence: TGTGCCAGCAGTCGTCCTCAGGGCCATGAAAAACTGTTTTTT. Translated, it gives CASSRPQGHEKLFF. Based on the CDR3 plus reference TRBV28 and TRBJ1-4, the full variable domain is DVKVTQSSRYLVKRTGEKVFLECVQDMDHENMFWYRQDPGLGLRLIYFSYDVKMKEKGDIPEGYSVSREKKERFSLILESASTNQTSMYLCASSRPQGHEKLFFGSGTQLSVL.

The V and J genes are TRBV5-4 and TRBJ1-4; D may be TRBD1 (5 bases). There are 13 residues in the CDR3. Per germline, CDR1 SGHNT and CDR2 YYREEE (reference sequence). With 4 bases removed from V and 8 bases from J, the gap between germline ends came to 12 bases. The CDR3 here is CASSLQGSEKLFF. CDR3 bases: TGTGCCAGCAGCCTCCAGGGTTCCGAAAAACTGTTTTTT.

This clone was observed once. J is TRBJ2-2 and V is TRBV28; 9 nucleotides match TRBD1. The CDR3 sequence is 15 residues long. The V gene end was trimmed by 9 bases and the J gene end by 5 bases; junction bases not matched to a gene: 10. From germline, CDR1 is MDHEN and CDR2 SYDVKM. DNA of the CDR3: TGTGCCAGTACCTCAGGGGACAGGGTAACCGGGGAGCTGTTTTTT. This encodes CASTSGDRVTGELFF.

The chain is built from TRBV9 and TRBJ2-7; D is possibly TRBD2 (6 bases). Per the germline V gene, CDR1 is SGDLS and CDR2 is YYNGEE. CDR3 length: 14 residues. Trimming took off 4 bases at V and 6 bases at J, with 17 bases between the two ends. The CDR3: CASSQGLTEGEQYF. In DNA, the CDR3 is TGTGCCAGCAGCCAGGGACTTACCGAAGGCGAGCAGTACTTC.

This rearrangement joins TRBV2 to TRBJ2-5; D call uncertain. The CDR3 sequence is 14 residues long. The germline CDR1 and CDR2 sequences are SNHLY and FYNNEI. V was cut by 4 bases and J by 1 base, with 10 bases left in between. The DNA of the CDR3 is TGTGCCAGCAGTGTCGGTACAGTCCAAGAGACCCAGTACTTC. This translates into CASSVGTVQETQYF.

This clone was counted between two and nine times. V gene TRBV7-2 combines with J gene TRBJ2-2; D is undetermined. V lost 5 bases, J lost 7 bases, and 11 bases lay in between. The germline gives CDR1 SGHTA, CDR2 FQGNSA. The CDR3 is 13 amino acids. The CDR3 reads CASSPERSGELFF. In DNA form, the CDR3 reads TGTGCCAGCAGCCCAGAGAGGAGCGGGGAGCTGTTTTTT.

The chain recombines TRBV5-1 with TRBJ1-2; no reliable D call. Deletions cut 4 bases from V and 8 bases from J, with 12 bases between. Germline V CDR1 and CDR2: SGHRS, YFSETQ. CDR3 length equals 12 residues. CDR3 residues: CASSPYDWGYTF. The DNA of the CDR3 is TGCGCCAGCAGCCCCTACGACTGGGGCTACACCTTC.

This chain links TRBV3-1 (or the pseudogene TRBV3-2) with TRBJ1-5; D is unclear. Germline values: CDR1 LGHDT, CDR2 YNNKEL (reference sequence). The CDR3 totals 15 residues. The V end was cut by 4 bases, the J end by 6 bases, with 16 bases between. Here the CDR3 reads CASSPGSLGGQPQHF. In DNA form, the CDR3 reads TGTGCCAGCAGCCCAGGATCACTGGGTGGTCAGCCCCAGCATTTT.